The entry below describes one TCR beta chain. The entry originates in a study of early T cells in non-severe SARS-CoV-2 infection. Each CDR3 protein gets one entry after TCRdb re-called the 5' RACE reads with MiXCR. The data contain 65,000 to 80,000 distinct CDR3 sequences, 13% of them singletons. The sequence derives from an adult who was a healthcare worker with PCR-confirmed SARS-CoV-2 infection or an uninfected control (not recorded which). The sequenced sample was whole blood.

CDR3 sequence: CASSQDKYSGVNEQFF. The CDR3 nucleotides read TGTGCCAGCAGCCAGGATAAATACTCAGGGGTCAATGAGCAGTTCTTC. The chain carries TRBV3-1 and TRBJ2-1; maybe TRBD1 (6 bases). CDR3 length: 16 residues. The ends were cut back, 3 bases at V and 6 bases at J, with 18 bases in the middle. Germline V lookup: CDR1 LGHDT, CDR2 YNNKEL (reference sequence).